This T cell receptor (beta chain) was captured by sequencing in a study of CD8 T cells in ankylosing spondylitis. Libraries of TCR beta came from quantitative 5'-RACE with molecular barcodes. A single record per CDR3 protein comes from TCRdb applying MiXCR to the 5' RACE reads. The top ten hold about 8.1% of the sample, which has 55,000 or so distinct CDR3 sequences, 6.5% to 9% seen once. Within the sample, this clonotype is medium-sized. The receptor was isolated from a female donor with ankylosing spondylitis or in good health (not recorded which). Sequencing was done on a sample of blood, either unsorted or a sorted T cell fraction (not recorded which).

The DNA for the CDR3 is TGCGCCAGCAGCGTAGAACAGGGCACTGGAAACACCATATATTTT. Translation gives CASSVEQGTGNTIYF. The chain combines TRBV5-1 with TRBJ1-3; D possibly corresponds to TRBD1 (6 bases). CDR3 length: 15 residues. The germline V and J ends were trimmed by 4 bases and 2 bases, with 13 bases remaining between them. CDR1 is SGHRS and CDR2 is YFSETQ in the germline V gene.